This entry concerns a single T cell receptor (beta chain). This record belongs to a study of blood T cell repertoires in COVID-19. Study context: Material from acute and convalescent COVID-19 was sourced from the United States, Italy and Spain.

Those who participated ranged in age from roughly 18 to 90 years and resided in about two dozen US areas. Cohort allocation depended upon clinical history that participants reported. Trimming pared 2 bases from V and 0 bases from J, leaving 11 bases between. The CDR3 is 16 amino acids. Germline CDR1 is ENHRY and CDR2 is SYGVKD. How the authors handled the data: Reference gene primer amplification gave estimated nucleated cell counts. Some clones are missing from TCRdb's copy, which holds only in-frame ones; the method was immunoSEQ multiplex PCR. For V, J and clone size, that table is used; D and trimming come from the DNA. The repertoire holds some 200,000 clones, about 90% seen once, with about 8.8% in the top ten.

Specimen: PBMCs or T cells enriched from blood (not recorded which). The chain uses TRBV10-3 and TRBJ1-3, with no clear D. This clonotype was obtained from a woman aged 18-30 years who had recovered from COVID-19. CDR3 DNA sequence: TGTGCCATCAGTGAGCGCCCAGGTGGCTCTGGAAACACCATATATTTT. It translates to CAISERPGGSGNTIYF.